This T cell receptor (beta chain) was identified in a study of T cells in Graves' hyperthyroidism and ophthalmopathy. Notes on the study in general: Peripheral blood also featured most of the thyroid clonotypes expanded above 0.001.

Stable hyperthyroidism: no ophthalmopathy progression over 18 months of follow-up. Pregnant or lactating patients were excluded, as were those with uncontrolled infection or other autoimmune disease. RNA transcripts were the template for amplifying TCR beta CDR3 regions. The HTBI set primed first-round TCR CDR3 RT-PCR. In TCRdb, the multiplex PCR reads were re-called with MiXCR into one record per CDR3 protein. The repertoire holds 450,000 to 650,000 distinct CDR3 sequences, with roughly 20% as singletons. Trimming took 6 bases from V and 5 from J, leaving 13 bases between them. Germline CDR1 and CDR2: SGHVS and FQNEAQ. The CDR3 totals 13 residues. The sample holds many counts of this clonotype. Its antigen is not known.

Sequencing was performed on blood. The sequence was obtained from a man aged 18 to 35 with Graves' hyperthyroidism. This sequence joins TRBV7-8 and TRBJ2-5; possibly TRBD2 for D (6 bases). The CDR3 DNA sequence: TGTGCCAGCAGTTTCGGGGGAGCTGAGACCCAGTACTTC. Translating gives CASSFGGAETQYF. Based on the CDR3 plus reference TRBV7-8 and TRBJ2-5, the full variable domain is GAGVSQSPRYKVAKRGQDVALRCDPISGHVSLFWYQQALGQGPEFLTYFQNEAQLDKSGLPSDRFFAERPEGSVSTLKIQRTQQEDSAVYLCASSFGGAETQYFGPGTRLLVL.